This TCR beta chain was obtained from a study of OX40 agonist ivuxolimab in advanced cancers. On the study more broadly: The patients received ivuxolimab by intravenous route every 2 weeks at 0.01 to 10 mg/kg. Notes on the study in general: Averaging showed that CD8+ T cells had more expanded clones than CD4+ did.

The germline gives CDR1 MDHEN, CDR2 SYDVKM. Trimming cost V 2 bases and J 5 bases; bases outside gene matches: 6. The CDR3 covers 15 residues. The assay was immunoSEQ multiplex PCR, and TCRdb's table has in-frame clones only and misses some. Among approximately 100,000 clones listed, 90% were seen once. With respect to this clone: Its antigen is unidentified.

The chain carries TRBV28 and TRBJ2-3; 8 bases align to TRBD2. The TCR sequence derives from an adult with an advanced solid tumor such as melanoma, head and neck, liver or kidney cancer. The sample in question was CD4+ or CD8+ T cells sorted from blood, obtained in a trial of the OX40 agonist ivuxolimab. CDR3 in amino acids: CASSLTSGGGDTQYF. CDR3 nucleotides: TGTGCCAGCAGTTTAACTAGCGGAGGCGGAGATACGCAGTATTTT. Supplemented by reference TRBV28 and TRBJ2-3, the full variable domain reads DVKVTQSSRYLVKRTGEKVFLECVQDMDHENMFWYRQDPGLGLRLIYFSYDVKMKEKGDIPEGYSVSREKKERFSLILESASTNQTSMYLCASSLTSGGGDTQYFGPGTRLTVL.